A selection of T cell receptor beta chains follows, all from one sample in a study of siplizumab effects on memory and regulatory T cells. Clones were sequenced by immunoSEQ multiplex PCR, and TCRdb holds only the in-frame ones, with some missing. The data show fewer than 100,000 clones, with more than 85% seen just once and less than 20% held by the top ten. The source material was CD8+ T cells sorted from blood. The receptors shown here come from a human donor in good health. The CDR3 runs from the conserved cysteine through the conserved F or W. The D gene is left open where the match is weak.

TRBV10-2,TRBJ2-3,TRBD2,CASSEGAGSTDTQYF,TGCGCCAGCAGTGAAGGAGCGGGGAGCACAGATACGCAGTATTTT
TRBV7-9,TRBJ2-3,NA,CASSPWEDTQYF,TGTGCCAGCAGCCCTTGGGAGGATACGCAGTATTTT
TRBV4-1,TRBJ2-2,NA,CASSWGGELFF,TGCGCCAGCAGCTGGGGCGGGGAGCTGTTTTTT
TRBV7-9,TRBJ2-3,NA,CASSLVSGLASTDTQYF,TGTGCCAGCAGCTTAGTAAGCGGATTAGCTAGCACAGATACGCAGTATTTT
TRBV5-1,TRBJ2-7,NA,CASSGGQGLDYEQYF,TGCGCCAGCAGCGGCGGACAGGGACTAGACTACGAGCAGTACTTC
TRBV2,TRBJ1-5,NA,CASSEGAGTHQPQHF,TGTGCCAGCAGTGAAGGAGCCGGGACACATCAGCCCCAGCATTTT
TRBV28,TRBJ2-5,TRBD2,CASSLSGLSQETQYF,TGTGCCAGCAGTTTATCGGGACTAAGTCAAGAGACCCAGTACTTC
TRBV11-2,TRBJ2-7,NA,CASSRGDPISEQYF,TGTGCCAGCAGCCGAGGGGACCCCATAAGCGAGCAGTACTTC
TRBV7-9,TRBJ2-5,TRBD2,CASSRSSGLVTQYF,TGTGCCAGCAGCCGATCTAGCGGGTTGGTGACCCAGTACTTC
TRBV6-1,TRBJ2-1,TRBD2,CASSEKGTTRRNEQFF,TGTGCCAGCAGTGAAAAAGGGACTACGCGCAGGAATGAGCAGTTCTTC
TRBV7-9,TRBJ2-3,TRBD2,CASSRLAADTQYF,TGTGCCAGCAGCCGACTAGCGGCAGATACGCAGTATTTT
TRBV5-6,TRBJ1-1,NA,CASSLEVRTGRTEAFF,TGTGCCAGCAGCTTGGAGGTGCGAACAGGGCGGACTGAAGCTTTCTTT
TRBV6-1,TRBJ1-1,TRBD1,CASRELLDRGNTEAFF,TGTGCCAGCAGGGAATTGCTGGACAGGGGTAACACTGAAGCTTTCTTT
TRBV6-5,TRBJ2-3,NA,CASSYHGQSTDTQYF,TGTGCCAGCAGTTACCACGGACAGAGCACAGATACGCAGTATTTT
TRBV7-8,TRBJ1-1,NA,CASSLVSPEAFF,TGTGCCAGCAGCTTAGTTTCCCCCGAAGCTTTCTTT
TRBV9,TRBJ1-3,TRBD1,CASSLGQSSGNTIYF,TGTGCCAGCAGCCTGGGACAGAGCTCTGGAAACACCATATATTTT
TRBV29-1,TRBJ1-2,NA,CSVEDEDRDGYTF,TGCAGCGTTGAAGATGAGGACAGAGATGGCTACACCTTC
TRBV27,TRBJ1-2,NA,CASSLGRINEGRYHGYTF,TGTGCCAGCAGTTTGGGACGAATTAACGAGGGTCGATATCATGGCTACACCTTC
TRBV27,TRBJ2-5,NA,CASSYSGPASSQYF,TGTGCCAGCAGTTACTCTGGACCGGCTAGTTCCCAGTACTTC
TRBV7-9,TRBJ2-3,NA,CASSYSGYTDTQYF,TGTGCCAGCAGCTATAGCGGTTACACAGATACGCAGTATTTT
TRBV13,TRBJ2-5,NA,CASSLGSLGETQYF,TGTGCCAGCAGCTTGGGCAGCCTAGGGGAGACCCAGTACTTC
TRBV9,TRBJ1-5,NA,CASSVGTQNQPQHF,TGTGCCAGCAGCGTAGGGACGCAGAATCAGCCCCAGCATTTT